The T cell receptor (beta chain) described here comes from a study of cytotoxic CD8 clonotypes in ibrutinib-treated CLL. This CDR3 region has 19 residues. The table came from immunoSEQ multiplex PCR; TCRdb's copy has only in-frame clones and leaves some out. This sample has around 70,000 clones, with approximately 82% found just once. The chain links TRBV21-1 to TRBJ1-4. TRBV21-1 is shown as a pseudogene. This TCR was recovered from a human donor with chronic lymphocytic leukemia. This specimen consisted of PBMCs, obtained after 24 months of ibrutinib treatment. The DNA of the CDR3 is TGTGCCAGCAGCAAAGCGCCCTCTGGGAGGGCCCCAACCATTGAAAAACTGTTTTTT. This sequence encodes CASSKAPSGRAPTIEKLFF.